The text below deals with one T cell receptor beta chain. This sample was taken from a study of technical replicates of blood from a few donors. The CDR3 covers 16 residues. The J segment lost 5 bases and the V segment lost 2 bases, leaving 7 bases of the junction unmatched. The germline V gene has CDR1 SEHNR and CDR2 FQNEAQ (reference sequence). The assay was immunoSEQ multiplex PCR, and TCRdb's table has in-frame clones only and misses some. The table has more than 90,000 clones, about 94% seen once. The sequenced sample was T cells isolated from PBMCs. The chain combines TRBV7-9 with TRBJ2-3, with 10 bases aligning to TRBD2. The clonotype was recovered from a human donor in good health. CDR3 coding DNA: TGTGCCAGCAGCTTATCCCTAGCGGGAGATGGAGATACGCAGTATTTT. Encoded protein: CASSLSLAGDGDTQYF.